This entry is about one T cell receptor (beta chain). These data are taken from a study of Ad26.COV2.S vaccination and SARS-CoV-2 variants. Documented treatment: some 19 received Ad26.COV2.S at low or high dose, single or two shots; five or six received placebo; per-sample allocation not given. Material that was analyzed had been drawn on day 63 after the first vaccine or placebo injection. Germline CDR1 MNHEY, CDR2 SVGEGT. The CDR3 has 15 amino acids. V lost 0 bases to trimming and J lost 4 bases, with 12 bases between them. The assay was immunoSEQ multiplex PCR, and TCRdb's table has in-frame clones only and misses some. The data contain over 300,000 clones, about 80% of them seen just once; the ten biggest clones take up almost 7.5%.

The V gene is TRBV6-2 or TRBV6-3, the J gene TRBJ1-2; tentative D call: TRBD1 (6 bases). This receptor was taken from a person aged 18 to 59 who received the Ad26.COV2.S COVID-19 vaccine or a placebo. The sequenced sample was peripheral blood, obtained in a trial of Ad26.COV2.S vaccine versus placebo. This chain's CDR3 is CASSYSSGGPYGYTF. In DNA, the CDR3 is TGTGCCAGCAGTTACTCGAGTGGGGGGCCCTATGGCTACACCTTC.